Listed below are T cell receptor beta chains from one sample, sequenced in a study of shared clonotypes between healthy human individuals. Here immunoSEQ multiplex PCR was the method, and the copy in TCRdb shows in-frame clones only, minus some. In the table there are around 2,000,000 clones, about 95% of which are singletons. Sequencing was carried out using naive CD8+ T cells sorted from blood. The source of these receptors is a man aged 18 to 30 in good health. The CDR3 runs from the conserved cysteine through the conserved F or W. A D gene is named only where the DNA matches it firmly. Clone size appears in some rows only: once, few, many, or a class for an expanded clone.

DNA,CDR3,size,D,V,J
TGTGCCAGCAAAGGGAGAGCGGGAGTGTCCTACAATGAGCAGTTCTTC,CASKGRAGVSYNEQFF,NA,TRBD2,TRBV2,TRBJ2-1
TGCAGCGTTGAAGTTGGGTACAGGGAAAACACTGAAGCTTTCTTT,CSVEVGYRENTEAFF,NA,NA,TRBV29-1,TRBJ1-1
TGTGCCAGCAGCTTGGAAGTCTCCTACGAGCAGTACTTC,CASSLEVSYEQYF,NA,NA,TRBV5-6,TRBJ2-7
TGTGCCAGCAGCTTAGCGTTGGGGGAGGCGAACACCGGGGAGCTGTTTTTT,CASSLALGEANTGELFF,NA,NA,TRBV7-9,TRBJ2-2
TGTGCCAGCAGCTTAGTAACAGGGGATCATATCGGCTACACCTTC,CASSLVTGDHIGYTF,NA,TRBD1,TRBV7-2,TRBJ1-2
TGCGCCAGCAGCGGCGGGACAGGCTATGGCTACACCTTC,CASSGGTGYGYTF,NA,TRBD1,TRBV5-1,TRBJ1-2
TGCGCCAGTGGGAGGGGGGACTCTCCCGAGCAGTACTTC,CASGRGDSPEQYF,NA,NA,TRBV10-2,TRBJ2-7
TGTGCCAGCAGTGAATCGCCCGGACTAGCGGGCAACACCGGGGAGCTGTTTTTT,CASSESPGLAGNTGELFF,NA,TRBD2,TRBV2,TRBJ2-2
TGCGCCAGCGGCCAACAGGGGGCCCCAGATACGCAGTATTTT,CASGQQGAPDTQYF,NA,TRBD1,TRBV10-2,TRBJ2-3
TGTGCCAGCTCACCACCTACCCCGGACAGCGTCTCCTACGAGCAGTACTTC,CASSPPTPDSVSYEQYF,once,NA,TRBV18,TRBJ2-7
TGTGCCTGGAGTCCCGGGTCCTACGAGCAGTACTTC,CAWSPGSYEQYF,NA,NA,TRBV30,TRBJ2-7
TGTGCCAGCAGTGTCGGGACAGGGGGCTTCTATGGCTACACCTTC,CASSVGTGGFYGYTF,once,TRBD1,TRBV6-1,TRBJ1-2
TGTGCCAGCAGTTACTCAGGGGTAGGCCAGCCCCAGCATTTT,CASSYSGVGQPQHF,NA,NA,TRBV6-5,TRBJ1-5
TGTGCCAGCTCACTCACAGGGATCCCGAACACCGGGGAGCTGTTTTTT,CASSLTGIPNTGELFF,NA,NA,TRBV18,TRBJ2-2
TGTGCCAGCAGCGTATACTCGAACACTGAAGCTTTCTTT,CASSVYSNTEAFF,NA,NA,TRBV9,TRBJ1-1
TGTGCCAGCAGCCCCGGGACTAGCGCCTTATACGAGCAGTACTTC,CASSPGTSALYEQYF,NA,TRBD2,TRBV5-6,TRBJ2-7
TGTGCCAGCAGCCCAGAGACGGTCTTTCATCAAGAGACCCAGTACTTC,CASSPETVFHQETQYF,NA,NA,TRBV7-6,TRBJ2-5
TGTGCCAGCATTTTAGGAGTCGGCACAGATACGCAGTATTTT,CASILGVGTDTQYF,NA,NA,TRBV2,TRBJ2-3
TGTGCCAGCAGCCTCCCCCGGGACAGTAATCAGCCCCAGCATTTT,CASSLPRDSNQPQHF,NA,TRBD1,TRBV6-1,TRBJ1-5
TGTGCCAGCAGCTTAGACCTAGGGTGGACCGGGGAGCTGTTTTTT,CASSLDLGWTGELFF,NA,NA,TRBV11-2,TRBJ2-2
TGTGCCAGCAGTTACGTAACGTTCCAGGGGAGGAATGAGCAGTTCTTC,CASSYVTFQGRNEQFF,NA,NA,TRBV27,TRBJ2-1
TGTGCCAGCAGCTTGGGGTGGGATGGGAGGCAGTACTTC,CASSLGWDGRQYF,NA,NA,TRBV5-6,TRBJ2-7
TGTGCCAGCAGCGGACTGATGAGTAGTAACAGCTACAATGAGCAGTTCTTC,CASSGLMSSNSYNEQFF,once,NA,TRBV9,TRBJ2-1
TGTGCCAGTAGTATAGAGATCTTCTCAGGGGGAACCGGTTACGAGCAGTACTTC,CASSIEIFSGGTGYEQYF,NA,TRBD1,TRBV19,TRBJ2-7
TGTGCCAGCAGCGTAGGAGGACAGGGGTGGCCCCAGCATTTT,CASSVGGQGWPQHF,NA,TRBD1,TRBV9,TRBJ1-5
TGTGCCAGCAGCGAGGTACCGGGCTATGGCTACACCTTC,CASSEVPGYGYTF,NA,NA,TRBV6-5,TRBJ1-2
TGCGCCAGCAGCCAACATCGGTACAATGAGCAGTTCTTC,CASSQHRYNEQFF,NA,NA,TRBV4-1,TRBJ2-1
TGTGCCAGCAGCGCGGGGGAATCTAGCACAGATACGCAGTATTTT,CASSAGESSTDTQYF,NA,NA,TRBV9,TRBJ2-3
TGTGCCAGCAGCCCATTGATATCGGGACAGATGAACACTGAAGCTTTCTTT,CASSPLISGQMNTEAFF,NA,TRBD1,TRBV7-9,TRBJ1-1
TGTGCCAGCAGCTACGGGGCAGGGGGTGGCGAGCAGTACTTC,CASSYGAGGGEQYF,NA,TRBD1,TRBV5-4,TRBJ2-7
TGCGCCAGCAGCCCAGCAGGGACACCCTACGAGCAGTACTTC,CASSPAGTPYEQYF,NA,NA,TRBV4-1,TRBJ2-7
TGTGCCAGCAGCGGCGACTTGGATACGCAGTATTTT,CASSGDLDTQYF,NA,NA,TRBV9,TRBJ2-3
TGCGCCAGCAGCCATCGGACTAGCGAGTCCCAAGAGACCCAGTACTTC,CASSHRTSESQETQYF,NA,TRBD2,TRBV4-1,TRBJ2-5
TGTGCCAGCAGCTTAGCAGGCCGGGGACTTTACTATGGCTACACCTTC,CASSLAGRGLYYGYTF,NA,NA,TRBV11-2,TRBJ1-2
TGTGCCAGCAGTCTAGCGGGGGGGCCCGGGGAGCTGTTTTTT,CASSLAGGPGELFF,NA,TRBD2,TRBV28,TRBJ2-2
TGTGCCAGCGGTTACTTCGGCGGGATGACGGAAGAGCAGTACTTC,CASGYFGGMTEEQYF,NA,NA,TRBV6-5,TRBJ2-7
TGTGCCAGCAGCTATCGGACAGTCAACACCGGGGAGCTGTTTTTT,CASSYRTVNTGELFF,NA,NA,TRBV7-8,TRBJ2-2
TGCGCCAGCAGCTTGGTCGTGTCCCAAGACTGGCCCCAAGAGACCCAGTACTTC,CASSLVVSQDWPQETQYF,NA,NA,TRBV5-1,TRBJ2-5
TGTGCCAGCAGCCCGGGACTAGGTTCCTCCTACGAGCAGTACTTC,CASSPGLGSSYEQYF,once,TRBD2,TRBV11-2,TRBJ2-7
TGTGCCAGCAGCACCGGGACTGGCTCCTACGAGCAGTACTTC,CASSTGTGSYEQYF,NA,NA,TRBV5-4,TRBJ2-7
TGTGCCTGGAAGCCCCCCCCAGGGAACACCGGGGAGCTGTTTTTT,CAWKPPPGNTGELFF,NA,NA,TRBV30,TRBJ2-2
TGTGCCAGCAGCCCCCTTCGCGGCAGGCAATCCTACGAGCAGTACTTC,CASSPLRGRQSYEQYF,NA,NA,TRBV11-1,TRBJ2-7
TGTGCCAGCAGCTTAGGACTAGCGGGTGAAAGCTCCTACAATGAGCAGTTCTTC,CASSLGLAGESSYNEQFF,NA,TRBD2,TRBV7-8,TRBJ2-1
TGTGCCACCGCGAGGACAGGGAGCACCGGGGAGCTGTTTTTT,CATARTGSTGELFF,NA,TRBD1,TRBV6-5,TRBJ2-2
TGTGCCAGCAGGAAGACAGGGGCTAACGAGCAGTACTTC,CASRKTGANEQYF,NA,TRBD1,TRBV6-5,TRBJ2-7